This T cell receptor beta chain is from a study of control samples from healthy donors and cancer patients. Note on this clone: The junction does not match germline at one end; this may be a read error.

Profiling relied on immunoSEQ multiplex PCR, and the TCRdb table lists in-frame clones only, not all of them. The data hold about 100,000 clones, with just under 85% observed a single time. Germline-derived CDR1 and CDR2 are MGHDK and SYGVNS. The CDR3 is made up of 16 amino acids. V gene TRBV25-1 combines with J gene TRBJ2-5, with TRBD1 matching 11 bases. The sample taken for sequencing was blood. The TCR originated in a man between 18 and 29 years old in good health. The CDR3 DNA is TGTGCCAGCACTGAAATGGGACAGGGGGAGATAGAGACCCAGTACTTC. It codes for CASTEMGQGEIETQYF.